A single T cell receptor (beta chain) is shown here with its context. Its antigen is currently not known. Base-call qualities are not available, and no considerably larger clone is one nucleotide away. These data originate in a study of T cell changes during pregnancy in multiple sclerosis (dated by TCRdb to the late 2010s). Broadly, across the study: The study looked at changes in the T cell repertoire across pregnancy in women with multiple sclerosis.

The library was produced with the immunoSEQ multiplex PCR assay. What TCRdb holds here is the immuneACCESS table cut down to in-frame rearrangements. Part of the clones is not present; checked against another copy, under half of the missing clones reflect an unresolved V gene, and the others are unexplained. For this sample there are over 35,000 clones; less than 95% appear just once. The ten largest clonotypes hold 9% to 10% of the sample. Trimming removed 0 bases from V and 4 bases from J, leaving 15 bases between the germline ends. Taken from the germline V gene, the CDR1 and CDR2 loops are MNHEY and SVGAGI. From the cysteine through the phenylalanine, the CDR3 covers 16 amino acids. Just CDR3 DNA is preserved here, 48 bases in frame from base 1.

The rearranged chain carries TRBV6-5 and TRBJ1-1; D gene: possibly TRBD1, on 5 matching bases. The sequences come from CD8+ T cells from peripheral blood mononuclear cells, collected in the first trimester of pregnancy. This receptor was taken from a female donor with multiple sclerosis, enrolled in a pregnancy study. The CDR3 is CASSYSRTGGSTEAFF. Read as DNA, the sequence is TGTGCCAGCAGTTACTCGAGAACAGGAGGGAGCACTGAAGCTTTCTTT.